This is a list of T cell receptor beta chains from one sample in a study of T-cell memory formation after mild COVID-19. TCRdb reanalysed the 5' RACE reads using MiXCR and keeps one entry per CDR3 protein. This sample carries 350,000 to 500,000 distinct CDR3 sequences, about a quarter of them seen once, and the ten largest clones take about 12%. The sequenced sample was PBMCs or a T cell subset sorted from them (not recorded which). The receptor set was obtained from an adult woman who had mild COVID-19 (a few samples of this study predate the infection). Cell type and time point are not known. Both conserved end residues are part of each CDR3. A D gene is named only where the DNA matches it firmly. Only some rows state a clone size, as once, few, many or a class for expanded clones.

V gene: TRBV6-6
D gene: .
J gene: TRBJ1-1
clone size: few
CDR3 protein: CASSYSGPDEAFF
CDR3 DNA: TGTGCCAGCAGTTACTCCGGGCCAGACGAAGCTTTCTTT

V gene: TRBV25-1
D gene: TRBD2
J gene: TRBJ2-7
clone size: few
CDR3 protein: CASSESGTSGIYEQYF
CDR3 DNA: TGTGCCAGCAGTGAATCGGGGACTAGCGGGATATACGAGCAGTACTTC

V gene: TRBV27
D gene: .
J gene: TRBJ2-3
clone size: .
CDR3 protein: CASSLSGRPQYF
CDR3 DNA: TGTGCCAGCAGTTTATCGGGACGACCCCAGTATTTT

V gene: TRBV5-1
D gene: .
J gene: TRBJ1-1
clone size: .
CDR3 protein: CASNLQGNTEAFF
CDR3 DNA: TGCGCCAGCAACCTACAGGGGAACACTGAAGCTTTCTTT

V gene: TRBV6-1
D gene: TRBD1
J gene: TRBJ2-3
clone size: few
CDR3 protein: CASGTGVADTQYF
CDR3 DNA: TGTGCCAGCGGGACAGGGGTGGCAGATACGCAGTATTTT

V gene: TRBV5-1
D gene: TRBD2
J gene: TRBJ2-5
clone size: few
CDR3 protein: CASAIARSGGQETQYF
CDR3 DNA: TGCGCCAGCGCCATCGCACGTAGCGGGGGACAAGAGACCCAGTACTTC

V gene: TRBV12-3/TRBV12-4
D gene: TRBD2
J gene: TRBJ2-2
clone size: once
CDR3 protein: CASRDRTSGSPRTGELFF
CDR3 DNA: TGTGCCAGCAGAGATCGGACTAGCGGGAGCCCTCGGACCGGGGAGCTGTTTTTT

V gene: TRBV6-6
D gene: TRBD2
J gene: TRBJ2-5
clone size: .
CDR3 protein: CASSGLAGHQETQYF
CDR3 DNA: TGTGCCAGCAGTGGACTAGCGGGGCACCAAGAGACCCAGTACTTC

V gene: TRBV3-1
D gene: .
J gene: TRBJ2-3
clone size: .
CDR3 protein: CASSQVSVGGASQYF
CDR3 DNA: TGTGCCAGCAGCCAAGTGTCGGTAGGAGGGGCTTCGCAGTATTTT

V gene: TRBV20-1
D gene: .
J gene: TRBJ2-1
clone size: .
CDR3 protein: CSARDLRVSFEASTYNEQFF
CDR3 DNA: TGCAGTGCTAGAGATCTTCGGGTATCTTTTGAGGCCTCTACCTACAATGAGCAGTTCTTC

V gene: TRBV5-6
D gene: .
J gene: TRBJ2-2
clone size: many
CDR3 protein: CASSWDTGELFF
CDR3 DNA: TGTGCCAGCAGTTGGGACACCGGGGAGCTGTTTTTT

V gene: TRBV4-3
D gene: .
J gene: TRBJ2-1
clone size: .
CDR3 protein: CASSQEAVTEQFF
CDR3 DNA: TGCGCCAGCAGCCAAGAGGCAGTGACTGAGCAGTTCTTC

V gene: TRBV5-1
D gene: .
J gene: TRBJ2-1
clone size: few
CDR3 protein: CASSLLGANNEQFF
CDR3 DNA: TGCGCCAGCAGCTTGTTGGGAGCTAACAATGAGCAGTTCTTC

V gene: TRBV29-1
D gene: .
J gene: TRBJ1-1
clone size: few
CDR3 protein: CSVRRRAGDTEAFF
CDR3 DNA: TGCAGCGTCCGCCGGAGGGCAGGGGACACTGAAGCTTTCTTT

V gene: TRBV29-1
D gene: .
J gene: TRBJ2-1
clone size: .
CDR3 protein: CSVGSLASSYNEQFF
CDR3 DNA: TGCAGCGTTGGATCCCTAGCAAGCTCCTACAATGAGCAGTTCTTC

V gene: TRBV5-1
D gene: TRBD2
J gene: TRBJ2-3
clone size: few
CDR3 protein: CASSKRLAGDADTQYF
CDR3 DNA: TGCGCCAGCAGCAAAAGACTAGCGGGGGATGCGGATACGCAGTATTTT

V gene: TRBV7-9
D gene: .
J gene: TRBJ1-5
clone size: .
CDR3 protein: CASSLGLVPGQPQHF
CDR3 DNA: TGTGCCAGCAGCTTAGGTCTCGTGCCGGGTCAGCCCCAGCATTTT

V gene: TRBV7-9
D gene: .
J gene: TRBJ1-2
clone size: few
CDR3 protein: CASSRTPRDGYTF
CDR3 DNA: TGTGCCAGCAGTAGGACCCCAAGGGACGGCTACACCTTC

V gene: TRBV24-1
D gene: .
J gene: TRBJ2-7
clone size: many
CDR3 protein: CATTNWGSSYEQYF
CDR3 DNA: TGTGCCACCACGAACTGGGGGAGCTCCTACGAGCAGTACTTC

V gene: TRBV4-3
D gene: .
J gene: TRBJ2-5
clone size: .
CDR3 protein: CASSQGATGPQETQYF
CDR3 DNA: TGCGCCAGCAGCCAAGGAGCGACAGGACCCCAAGAGACCCAGTACTTC

V gene: TRBV6-2/TRBV6-3
D gene: TRBD2
J gene: TRBJ2-7
clone size: .
CDR3 protein: CASSYGLAASYEQYF
CDR3 DNA: TGTGCCAGCAGTTACGGACTAGCGGCCTCCTACGAGCAGTACTTC

V gene: TRBV7-9
D gene: TRBD1
J gene: TRBJ1-1
clone size: few
CDR3 protein: CASSTGTGGNTEAFF
CDR3 DNA: TGTGCCAGCAGCACCGGGACAGGGGGGAACACTGAAGCTTTCTTT

V gene: TRBV12-3/TRBV12-4
D gene: .
J gene: TRBJ1-1
clone size: .
CDR3 protein: CASSRGGGGEAFF
CDR3 DNA: TGTGCCAGCAGCCGGGGCGGAGGGGGTGAAGCTTTCTTT

V gene: TRBV11-3
D gene: TRBD2
J gene: TRBJ2-1
clone size: few
CDR3 protein: CASSFGTSGRSGEQFF
CDR3 DNA: TGTGCCAGCAGCTTCGGGACTAGCGGGAGATCGGGGGAGCAGTTCTTC

V gene: TRBV5-1
D gene: .
J gene: TRBJ2-2
clone size: medium-sized
CDR3 protein: CASSFGQPGELFF
CDR3 DNA: TGCGCCAGCAGCTTTGGACAACCCGGGGAGCTGTTTTTT

V gene: TRBV14
D gene: .
J gene: TRBJ2-5
clone size: .
CDR3 protein: CASSQGRTVPYQETQYF
CDR3 DNA: TGTGCCAGCAGCCAAGGCAGGACAGTGCCGTACCAAGAGACCCAGTACTTC

V gene: TRBV20-1
D gene: .
J gene: TRBJ2-5
clone size: few
CDR3 protein: CSARPHGTRRETQYF
CDR3 DNA: TGCAGTGCTCGACCCCACGGGACGAGGAGAGAGACCCAGTACTTC

V gene: TRBV4-3
D gene: TRBD2
J gene: TRBJ2-3
clone size: few
CDR3 protein: CASSQEGAGVDTQYF
CDR3 DNA: TGCGCCAGCAGCCAAGAGGGAGCGGGAGTGGATACGCAGTATTTT

V gene: TRBV4-1
D gene: TRBD1
J gene: TRBJ2-5
clone size: .
CDR3 protein: CASSQTGTGYQETQYF
CDR3 DNA: TGCGCCAGCAGCCAGACCGGGACAGGGTACCAAGAGACCCAGTACTTC

V gene: TRBV12-3/TRBV12-4
D gene: TRBD2
J gene: TRBJ2-1
clone size: few
CDR3 protein: CASSFMGRGHNEQFF
CDR3 DNA: TGTGCCAGCAGTTTTATGGGGAGGGGTCACAATGAGCAGTTCTTC

V gene: TRBV7-2
D gene: .
J gene: TRBJ1-6
clone size: .
CDR3 protein: CASSTRQGRGSSYNSPLHF
CDR3 DNA: TGTGCCAGCAGCACACGACAAGGCAGAGGGAGCTCCTATAATTCACCCCTCCACTTT

V gene: TRBV5-6
D gene: TRBD1
J gene: TRBJ1-2
clone size: few
CDR3 protein: CASSLGQEGGYTF
CDR3 DNA: TGTGCCAGCAGTTTGGGACAGGAGGGTGGCTACACCTTC

V gene: TRBV29-1
D gene: .
J gene: TRBJ2-5
clone size: few
CDR3 protein: CSVEVFGSPLFRTQYF
CDR3 DNA: TGCAGCGTTGAAGTGTTTGGCAGCCCCCTTTTTCGGACCCAGTACTTC

V gene: TRBV7-9
D gene: TRBD1
J gene: TRBJ1-3
clone size: .
CDR3 protein: CASSNRGGDTIYF
CDR3 DNA: TGTGCCAGCAGCAACAGGGGCGGAGACACCATATATTTT

V gene: TRBV2
D gene: .
J gene: TRBJ2-5
clone size: .
CDR3 protein: CASKTGRGETQYF
CDR3 DNA: TGTGCCAGCAAAACAGGGCGGGGGGAGACCCAGTACTTC

V gene: TRBV6-4
D gene: .
J gene: TRBJ2-1
clone size: few
CDR3 protein: CASSDWGGTSPHNEQFF
CDR3 DNA: TGTGCCAGCAGTGACTGGGGGGGCACTAGTCCGCACAATGAGCAGTTCTTC

V gene: TRBV7-6
D gene: .
J gene: TRBJ2-7
clone size: .
CDR3 protein: CASSFTSFVTGEQYF
CDR3 DNA: TGTGCCAGCAGTTTTACCTCCTTTGTTACGGGGGAGCAGTACTTC

V gene: TRBV29-1
D gene: TRBD1
J gene: TRBJ2-2
clone size: few
CDR3 protein: CSVERQGRIGELFF
CDR3 DNA: TGCAGCGTTGAAAGACAGGGGAGGATCGGGGAGCTGTTTTTT

V gene: TRBV29-1
D gene: .
J gene: TRBJ1-1
clone size: few
CDR3 protein: CSVSNAGRNTEAFF
CDR3 DNA: TGCAGCGTATCCAACGCAGGGCGGAACACTGAAGCTTTCTTT

V gene: TRBV20-1
D gene: .
J gene: TRBJ1-1
clone size: .
CDR3 protein: CSARGRGRLNTEAFF
CDR3 DNA: TGCAGTGCTAGGGGTCGGGGCAGGCTTAACACTGAAGCTTTCTTT

V gene: TRBV18
D gene: .
J gene: TRBJ2-1
clone size: few
CDR3 protein: CASSPLVSGTYNEQFF
CDR3 DNA: TGTGCCAGCTCACCACTTGTTAGCGGCACTTACAATGAGCAGTTCTTC

V gene: TRBV12-3/TRBV12-4
D gene: .
J gene: TRBJ1-2
clone size: few
CDR3 protein: CASSPERFIANYGYTF
CDR3 DNA: TGTGCCAGCAGTCCGGAGAGGTTTATAGCTAACTATGGCTACACCTTC

V gene: TRBV4-2
D gene: .
J gene: TRBJ2-3
clone size: many
CDR3 protein: CASSQVGDTQYF
CDR3 DNA: TGTGCCAGCAGCCAAGTCGGGGATACGCAGTATTTT

V gene: TRBV30
D gene: .
J gene: TRBJ2-4
clone size: few
CDR3 protein: CAWSVGRPARLAKNIQYF
CDR3 DNA: TGTGCCTGGAGTGTAGGTCGCCCAGCCCGTCTAGCCAAAAACATTCAGTACTTC

V gene: TRBV5-1
D gene: .
J gene: TRBJ2-3
clone size: .
CDR3 protein: CASSSWDRTDTQYF
CDR3 DNA: TGCGCCAGCAGCTCCTGGGACCGCACAGATACGCAGTATTTT

V gene: TRBV12-3/TRBV12-4
D gene: TRBD1
J gene: TRBJ1-1
clone size: many
CDR3 protein: CASRRQGNTEAFF
CDR3 DNA: TGTGCCAGCAGGAGACAGGGGAACACTGAAGCTTTCTTT

V gene: TRBV9
D gene: .
J gene: TRBJ2-7
clone size: .
CDR3 protein: CASSARAGASSYEQYF
CDR3 DNA: TGTGCCAGCAGCGCCAGAGCGGGTGCCAGCTCCTACGAGCAGTACTTC

V gene: TRBV5-1
D gene: TRBD2
J gene: TRBJ2-7
clone size: few
CDR3 protein: CASSPEAGDYEQYF
CDR3 DNA: TGCGCCAGCAGCCCAGAGGCGGGAGACTACGAGCAGTACTTC

V gene: TRBV2
D gene: .
J gene: TRBJ2-7
clone size: few
CDR3 protein: CASSEARTNYEQYF
CDR3 DNA: TGTGCCAGCAGTGAAGCCAGAACGAATTACGAGCAGTACTTC

V gene: TRBV11-2
D gene: .
J gene: TRBJ2-3
clone size: few
CDR3 protein: CASSSHRQVGDTQYF
CDR3 DNA: TGTGCCAGCAGCTCCCATAGACAGGTGGGGGATACGCAGTATTTT

V gene: TRBV7-2
D gene: .
J gene: TRBJ2-1
clone size: .
CDR3 protein: CASSLVTEQFF
CDR3 DNA: TGTGCCAGCAGCTTAGTTACTGAGCAGTTCTTC